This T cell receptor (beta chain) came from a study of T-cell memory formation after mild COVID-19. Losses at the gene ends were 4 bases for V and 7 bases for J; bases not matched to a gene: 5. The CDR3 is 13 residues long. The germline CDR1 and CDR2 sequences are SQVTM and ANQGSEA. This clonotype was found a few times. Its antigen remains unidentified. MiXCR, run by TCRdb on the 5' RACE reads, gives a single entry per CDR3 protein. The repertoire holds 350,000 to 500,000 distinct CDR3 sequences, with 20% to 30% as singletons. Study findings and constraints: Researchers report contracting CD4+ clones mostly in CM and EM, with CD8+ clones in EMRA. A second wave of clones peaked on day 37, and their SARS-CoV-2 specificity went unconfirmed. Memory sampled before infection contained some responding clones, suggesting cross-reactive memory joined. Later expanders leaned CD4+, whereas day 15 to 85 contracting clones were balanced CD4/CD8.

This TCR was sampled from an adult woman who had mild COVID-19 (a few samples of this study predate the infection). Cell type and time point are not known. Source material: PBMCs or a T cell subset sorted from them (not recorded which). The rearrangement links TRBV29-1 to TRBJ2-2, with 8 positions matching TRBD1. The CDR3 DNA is TGCAGCGTTGCCAGGGGGCTTGGCGGGGAGCTGTTTTTT. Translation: CSVARGLGGELFF.